This entry lists 25 T cell receptor beta chains sequenced from one sample in a study of blood T cells in healthy people across ages. Primed by a sample-barcoded 5' primer and a J-beta primer mix, a second PCR proceeded for about 6 to 11 cycles. Via MiXCR, TCRdb re-called the 5' RACE reads, giving one row per CDR3 protein. The table has more than 650,000 distinct CDR3 sequences, approximately 22% seen once. The sequenced material came from blood. All receptors come from a man aged 70 or older in good health.

Only a few counts were recorded for this clonotype. The chain uses TRBV6-1 and TRBJ1-4; D is undetermined. This CDR3 contains 12 residues. Germline values: CDR1 MNHNS, CDR2 SASEGT. Trimming removed 3 bases from V and 8 bases from J, with 7 bases in between. The CDR3 loop is CASSDLQEKLFF. CDR3 DNA sequence: TGTGCCAGCAGTGATCTCCAAGAAAAACTGTTTTTT.

The chain carries TRBV11-3 and TRBJ2-7, with a possible D match to TRBD1 (5 bases). CDR1 is SGHNT and CDR2 is YENEEA in the germline V gene. The CDR3 sequence is 12 residues long. V lost 5 bases and J 3 bases, leaving 8 bases between the germline ends. CDR3 in amino acids: CASSRTHYEQYV. The CDR3 DNA follows: TGTGCCAGCAGCCGGACACACTACGAGCAGTACGTC.

This chain uses TRBV7-8 with TRBJ2-5; D remains ambiguous. The last part of the DNA fits TRBJ2-1 better; the J call may be wrong. CDR1 and CDR2 (germline): SGHVS, FQNEAQ. The CDR3 length is 11 residues. CDR3 residues: CASSLGSLQFF. The CDR3 DNA reads TGTGCCAGCAGCTTAGGGTCCCTACAGTTCTTC.

This clonotype has just a few counts. An end of the junction differs from the germline gene, which may be a read error. The V gene is TRBV6-5, the J gene TRBJ1-5, with unresolved D. The CDR3 totals 14 residues. The germline CDR1 and CDR2 sequences are MNHEY and SVGAGI. The DNA of the CDR3 is TGTGCCGGCAGTTATCGAGGGTTCGATCAGCCCCAGCATTTT. It translates to CAGSYRGFDQPQHF.

The rearrangement links TRBV9 to TRBJ1-3; D ambiguous. Germline CDR1 reads SGDLS; CDR2 reads YYNGEE. The V and J ends lost 6 bases and 4 bases respectively, with 8 bases between them. The length of the CDR3 is 12 residues. The CDR3 region is CASITEGNTIYF. Written as DNA, the CDR3 is TGTGCCAGCATCACCGAGGGAAACACCATATATTTT.

This clonotype was counted only a few times. The chain couples TRBV2 to TRBJ2-3, with D perhaps matching TRBD2 (5 bases). The CDR3 covers 15 residues. Germline-derived CDR1 and CDR2 are SNHLY and FYNNEI. V was clipped by 7 bases and J by 1 base, with 15 bases between them. CDR3 sequence: CASTEVASGTDTQYF. The CDR3 nucleotides are TGTGCCAGCACCGAAGTAGCGAGCGGCACAGATACGCAGTATTTT.

The chain has TRBV18 and TRBJ2-3; D is unresolved. The CDR3 extends over 12 amino acids. The V end was cut by 3 bases, the J end by 9 bases, with 10 bases between. From germline, CDR1 is KGHSH and CDR2 LQKENI. CDR3 DNA: TGTGCCAGCTCACCCCGTGACCAAACGCAGTATTTT. It is translated as CASSPRDQTQYF. The variable domain in full, with the rest retrieved from reference TRBV18 and TRBJ2-3, is NAGVMQNPRHLVRRRGQEARLRCSPMKGHSHVYWYRQLPEEGLKFMVYLQKENIIDESGMPKERFSAEFPKEGPSILRIQQVVRGDSAAYFCASSPRDQTQYFGPGTRLTVL.

This chain uses TRBV18 with TRBJ2-5; no clear D gene. The length of the CDR3 is 14 residues. Germline CDR1 KGHSH, CDR2 LQKENI. Trimming took 0 bases from V and 2 from J, leaving 7 bases between them. Here the CDR3 DNA reads TGTGCCAGCTCACCACCGGTTACTCAAGAGACCCAGTACTTC. Protein sequence: CASSPPVTQETQYF.

This clonotype was detected a few times. The chain carries TRBV12-3 or TRBV12-4 and TRBJ2-5; 11 nucleotides match TRBD2. This CDR3 comprises 14 residues. V gave up 5 bases and J gave up 11 bases; unmatched junction bases: 10. This CDR3 reads CASSGLAGGPKQYF. For the CDR3, the DNA is TGTGCCAGCAGTGGGTTAGCGGGGGGGCCAAAGCAGTACTTC.

This clonotype has more than one count but fewer than ten. The CDR3 nucleotides read TGCGCCAGCAGCTACGGGACATTTACAACTAATGAAAAACTGTTTTTT. It is translated as CASSYGTFTTNEKLFF. The chain couples TRBV4-1 to TRBJ1-4; possibly TRBD1 for D (6 bases). Trimming removed 5 bases from V and 0 bases from J, with 13 bases in between. This CDR3 has 16 residues. Germline V gives CDR1 MGHRA, CDR2 YSYEKL.

This chain's CDR3 is CASSQGLLASGRAGETQYF. The CDR3, as DNA: TGCGCCAGCAGCCAAGGGCTTCTAGCGAGCGGGAGGGCTGGGGAGACCCAGTACTTC. The chain uses TRBV4-3 and TRBJ2-5; 10 nucleotides line up with TRBD2. The CDR3 is 19 amino acids. Germline values: CDR1 LGHNA, CDR2 YSLEER. V dropped 1 base and J dropped 5; count of bases not matched to a gene: 16.

The J gene is TRBJ2-1, the V gene TRBV7-3; TRBD2 matches at 8 bases. The ends lost 5 bases at V and 8 bases at J; junction bases unmatched: 5. Germline CDR1 and CDR2: SGHTA and FQGTGA. This CDR3 is 13 amino acids long. Here the CDR3 DNA reads TGTGCCAGCAGCCCGAGCGGGGGCGATGAGCAGTTCTTC. It specifies CASSPSGGDEQFF.

The chain couples TRBV20-1 to TRBJ2-1, with D possibly TRBD1 on 6 matching bases. Germline CDR1 reads DFQATT; CDR2 reads SNEGSKA (reference sequence). V lost 4 bases, J lost 4 bases, and 17 bases lay in between. The CDR3 has 15 amino acids. The CDR3 DNA reads TGCAGTGCTAAAAAACAGGGTTTTGGGTACAATGAGCAGTTCTTC. Translation gives CSAKKQGFGYNEQFF.

This clonotype was seen at least ten times. V is TRBV12-3 or TRBV12-4 and J is TRBJ1-4; D perhaps matches TRBD1 (5 bases). This CDR3 comprises 15 residues. V was clipped by 5 bases and J by 5 bases, with 15 bases between them. The CDR3 protein is CASSTSGTGNEKLFF. Here the CDR3 DNA reads TGTGCCAGCAGTACGAGTGGGACGGGCAATGAAAAACTGTTTTTT.

This clonotype was seen a few times. Given the absence of the conserved phenylalanine or tryptophan at the CDR3 end, a read error is likely. This chain uses TRBV18 with TRBJ2-5; TRBD2 matches 9 bases. The junction had 7 bases not matched to a gene; V was cut back by 3 bases and J by 11 bases. Germline values: CDR1 KGHSH, CDR2 LQKENI. CDR3 length: 13 residues. CDR3 sequence: CASSPSGSREQYV. The CDR3 DNA reads TGTGCCAGCTCACCTAGCGGGAGTCGGGAGCAGTACGTC.

This clonotype was observed a handful of times. The V and J genes are TRBV12-3 or TRBV12-4 and TRBJ1-2; D is undetermined. The CDR3 is made up of 16 amino acids. The V and J ends lost 5 bases and 8 bases respectively, with 24 bases between them. CDR3 DNA sequence: TGTGCCAGCAGTCTCCGACCGGGCCTCCCTACTAGCGGCTACACCTTC. Residues: CASSLRPGLPTSGYTF.

This clonotype was counted between two and nine times. V usage is TRBV7-6 and J usage is TRBJ2-5, with 10 nucleotides matching TRBD2. Germline CDR1 and CDR2: SGHVS and FNYEAQ. V was clipped by 2 bases and J by 0 bases; unmatched bases: 0. The CDR3 has 15 amino acids. CDR3 bases: TGTGCCAGCAGCTTAACTAGCGGGAACCAAGAGACCCAGTACTTC. Amino acid sequence: CASSLTSGNQETQYF.

The sample holds a few counts of this clonotype. The gene calls are TRBV7-3 and TRBJ2-3; D unresolved. The CDR3 has 16 amino acids. Per the germline V gene, CDR1 is SGHTA and CDR2 is FQGTGA. Trimming removed 5 bases from V and 3 bases from J, with 18 bases in between. This CDR3 reads CASSPERLGRTDTQYF. Here the CDR3 DNA reads TGTGCCAGCAGCCCGGAACGTCTGGGTAGAACAGATACGCAGTATTTT.

The chain carries TRBV5-1 and TRBJ2-2; D is possibly TRBD1 or TRBD2 (5 bases each). V lost 7 bases and J lost 3, with 13 bases in between. CDR1 SGHRS and CDR2 YFSETQ come from the germline V gene. This CDR3 has 14 amino acids. CDR3 protein: CASLRDVYTGELFF. The CDR3 nucleotides read TGCGCCAGCCTCCGGGACGTATACACCGGGGAGCTGTTTTTT. The full variable domain, its missing parts supplied by reference TRBV5-1 and TRBJ2-2, is KAGVTQTPRYLIKTRGQQVTLSCSPISGHRSVSWYQQTPGQGLQFLFEYFSETQRNKGNFPGRFSGRQFSNSRSEMNVSTLELGDSALYLCASLRDVYTGELFFGEGSRLTVL.

This rearrangement joins TRBV2 to TRBJ2-1, with TRBD2 matching 13 bases. The CDR3 has 16 amino acids. Trimming removed 6 bases from V and 1 base from J; junction bases left unmatched: 3. Germline lookup yields CDR1 SNHLY and CDR2 FYNNEI. CDR3 DNA: TGTGCCAGCAGAACTAGCGGGGGGGGATCCTACAATGAGCAGTTCTTC. Amino acids: CASRTSGGGSYNEQFF. The variable domain in full, completed from reference TRBV2 and TRBJ2-1, reads EPEVTQTPSHQVTQMGQEVILRCVPISNHLYFYWYRQILGQKVEFLVSFYNNEISEKSEIFDDQFSVERPDGSNFTLKIRSTKLEDSAMYFCASRTSGGGSYNEQFFGPGTRLTVL.

This clonotype occurred many times. This chain links TRBV10-3 with TRBJ2-3, with D tentatively TRBD2 (6 bases). V was trimmed by 3 bases and J by 0 bases, leaving 13 bases between them. CDR3 length equals 16 residues. Germline V gene lookup returns CDR1 ENHRY and CDR2 SYGVKD. DNA of the CDR3: TGTGCCATCAGTGACCCCGGGCGGGGTAGCACAGATACGCAGTATTTT. Translating gives CAISDPGRGSTDTQYF.

The chain uses TRBV7-3 and TRBJ2-5, with a tentative D call TRBD2 (5 bases). The germline V gene has CDR1 SGHTA and CDR2 FQGTGA. V was cut by 3 bases and J by 0 bases, with 14 bases left in between. This CDR3 region has 16 residues. The CDR3 loop is CASSFGLAPYQETQYF. The CDR3, as DNA: TGTGCCAGCAGCTTCGGGCTAGCCCCGTACCAAGAGACCCAGTACTTC.

This sequence joins TRBV19 and TRBJ1-4; 8 positions match TRBD1. The V segment lost 4 bases and the J segment 6 bases; nucleotides outside the gene matches: 4. Germline CDR1 LNHDA, CDR2 SQIVND (reference sequence). The CDR3 has 14 residues. For the CDR3, the DNA is TGTGCCAGTAGTACCCCGGGACAGGATGAAAAACTGTTTTTT. Amino acid sequence: CASSTPGQDEKLFF.

This clonotype turned up a few times. The J gene is TRBJ2-5, the V gene TRBV11-2; a possible D gene is TRBD2 (6 bases). The germline V and J ends were trimmed by 8 bases and 6 bases, with 22 bases remaining between them. Germline CDR1 is SGHAT and CDR2 is FQNNGV. The CDR3 loop spans 15 amino acids. The CDR3 DNA follows: TGTGCCAGCGGGAGGTCCAGACAGACGCCGAAGACCCAGTACTTC. It specifies CASGRSRQTPKTQYF.

This chain connects TRBV5-1 to TRBJ2-5; 7 bases fit TRBD2. Trimming took 3 bases from V and 2 from J; bases not matched to a gene: 4. The germline V gene encodes CDR1 SGHRS and CDR2 YFSETQ. CDR3 length: 14 residues. The CDR3 DNA is TGCGCCAGCAGCTCGCGGACTAGTCAAGAGACCCAGTACTTC. This translates into CASSSRTSQETQYF.